This TCR beta chain was profiled in a study of cytomegalovirus exposure and HLA in healthy donors. Study overall: Researchers found that more than 70% of just under 400 genotyped donors fell within the Caucasian-associated ancestry cluster. Study results and limitations: The presence/absence work took it that sequencing depth was about the same across donors.

In the PCR, 60 Vbeta and 13 Jbeta primers were used. Some clones are missing from TCRdb's copy, which holds only in-frame ones; the method was immunoSEQ multiplex PCR. The sample holds around 91,000 clones, approximately 84% seen once. The CDR3 totals 13 residues. Trimming cost V 4 bases and J 12 bases; bases outside gene matches: 7. The germline V gene has CDR1 ENHRY and CDR2 SYGVKD. A remark on this clone: Antigen specificity is unknown.

Sequenced: PBMCs. This rearrangement joins TRBV10-3 to TRBJ1-1; 11 bases are a match to TRBD1. This TCR was recovered from a man aged 18 to 30 in good health and CMV-seronegative. The CDR3 protein is CAISGAGTGGPFF. The CDR3 DNA sequence: TGTGCCATCAGTGGAGCCGGGACAGGGGGACCTTTCTTT.